Below, 17 T cell receptor beta chains from the same sample are listed, as sequenced in a study of shared clonotypes between healthy human individuals. Repertoires were generated with immunoSEQ multiplex PCR, while TCRdb's copy carries only in-frame clones and drops some. This table holds 85,000 to 100,000 clones, around 68% found once. Material: memory CD8+ T cells sorted from blood. Subset specified: CD45RO+ cells pooled with CCR7-negative TemRA cells. The origin of the receptors is a man aged 30-40 years in good health.

Notes on this clone: Other nucleotide sequences from this sample produce the same CDR3. This chain uses TRBV29-1 with TRBJ2-1, with D possibly TRBD2 on 6 matching bases. The CDR3 runs to 13 residues. Germline V gene lookup returns CDR1 SQVTM and CDR2 ANQGSEA. V dropped 3 bases and J dropped 4 bases, with 10 bases sitting between them. CDR3 sequence reads: CSVEGSGYNEQFF. CDR3 DNA sequence: TGCAGCGTTGAGGGTAGCGGTTACAATGAGCAGTTCTTC.

The chain uses TRBV13 and TRBJ2-7; D is perhaps TRBD1 or TRBD2 (5 bases each). CDR3 length: 19 residues. V was trimmed by 5 bases and J by 3 bases, leaving 29 bases between them. Germline V gene lookup returns CDR1 PRHDT and CDR2 FYEKMQ (reference sequence). The CDR3 region has the DNA TGTGCCAGCAGCCTACAGACTGAGCTTACGGGGCGCCCACACTACGAGCAGTACTTC. It specifies CASSLQTELTGRPHYEQYF.

The chain links TRBV6-5 to TRBJ1-2, with D unclear. This CDR3 contains 14 residues. The V end was cut by 5 bases, the J end by 5 bases, with 15 bases between. Germline V gene data show CDR1 as MNHEY and CDR2 as SVGAGI. CDR3 sequence: CASSPVSGSYGYTF. CDR3 in DNA: TGTGCCAGCAGTCCGGTGTCGGGGTCTTATGGCTACACCTTC.

This clone was counted a single time. The V gene is TRBV9, the J gene TRBJ2-3, with D tentatively TRBD1 (6 bases). This CDR3 is 14 amino acids long. V gave up 0 bases and J gave up 4 bases, with 9 bases separating them. Germline V gene sequence: CDR1 SGDLS, CDR2 YYNGEE. The DNA of the CDR3 is TGTGCCAGCAGCGTAGTCCAGGGGTCAGATACGCAGTATTTT. Translation: CASSVVQGSDTQYF.

This clone was seen only a few times. The gene calls are TRBV6-5 and TRBJ2-7, with a tentative D call TRBD1 (6 bases). The CDR3 consists of 12 residues. Trimming removed 6 bases at V and 6 bases at J, with 12 bases between. Germline V lookup: CDR1 MNHEY, CDR2 SVGAGI. The CDR3 loop is CASSQDRSEQYF. The CDR3 nucleotides are TGTGCCAGCAGCCAGGACAGAAGCGAGCAGTACTTC.

This clone was recorded a few times. The chain uses TRBV4-3 and TRBJ1-5; the match to TRBD1 covers 9 bases. Per the germline V gene, CDR1 is LGHNA and CDR2 is YSLEER. The V and J ends lost 3 bases and 7 bases, in that order; junction bases with no gene match: 7. The CDR3 sequence is 15 residues long. CDR3 protein: CASSHGTGFRQPQHF. CDR3 DNA sequence: TGCGCCAGCAGCCACGGGACAGGGTTCCGCCAGCCCCAGCATTTT.

This chain links TRBV28 with TRBJ2-7, with 7 bases lining up with TRBD2. The germline V gene encodes CDR1 MDHEN and CDR2 SYDVKM. The CDR3 is 16 amino acids. J gave up 4 bases and V 3 bases, and 12 bases lay outside the gene matches. CDR3 loop: CASSFHWASGLYEQYF. Here the CDR3 DNA reads TGTGCCAGCAGTTTCCACTGGGCTAGCGGACTATACGAGCAGTACTTC.

This chain links TRBV4-3 with TRBJ2-4, with TRBD1 matching 7 bases. J was trimmed by 7 bases and V by 0 bases; bases with no gene match: 9. Germline CDR1 reads LGHNA; CDR2 reads YSLEER. The CDR3 totals 16 residues. Here the CDR3 DNA reads TGCGCCAGCAGCCAAGACCCTACCGGGACAGTCAACATTCAGTACTTC. This gives the protein CASSQDPTGTVNIQYF.

V and J are TRBV4-1 and TRBJ2-6, with D unresolved. CDR1 is MGHRA and CDR2 is YSYEKL in the germline V gene. The CDR3 is 16 amino acids. V was pared by 0 bases and J by 0 bases, with 6 bases between. CDR3 sequence: CASSQEGGSGANVLTF. In DNA form, the CDR3 reads TGCGCCAGCAGCCAAGAAGGCGGCTCTGGGGCCAACGTCCTGACTTTC.

Note on this clone: The same CDR3 also results from other DNA sequences found in this sample. This sequence joins TRBV9 and TRBJ2-6, with TRBD1 matching 12 bases. This CDR3 spans 18 amino acids. The germline V gene has CDR1 SGDLS and CDR2 YYNGEE. The V segment lost 3 bases and the J segment 3 bases; nucleotides outside the gene matches: 7. The CDR3 sequence: CASSGRGQGALGANVLTF. For the CDR3, the DNA is TGTGCCAGCAGCGGTCGGGGACAGGGGGCGCTTGGGGCCAACGTCCTGACTTTC.

This clone has more than one count but fewer than ten. This rearrangement joins TRBV6-4 to TRBJ2-5; 12 bases are a match to TRBD2. The CDR3 is 15 residues long. CDR1 is MRHNA, CDR2 SNTAGT, per germline. V shed 0 bases and J 9 bases; nucleotides not matched to a gene: 5. The CDR3 spells CASSDSTSGSGAQYF. The CDR3 region has the DNA TGTGCCAGCAGTGACTCGACTAGCGGGAGCGGGGCCCAGTACTTC.

The CDR3 coding sequence is TGTGCCAGCAGCCCTCAGAGGCTATCGGAGACCCAGTACTTC. Translating gives CASSPQRLSETQYF. The chain is built from TRBV11-2 and TRBJ2-5; D not resolved. V was cut by 5 bases and J by 5 bases, with 15 bases left in between. Looked up from germline, CDR1 is SGHAT and CDR2 is FQNNGV. The CDR3 covers 14 residues.

The rearrangement joins TRBV6-1 to TRBJ2-1, with 9 bases lining up with TRBD2. CDR3 size: 16 residues. The V segment lost 4 bases and the J segment 7 bases; nucleotides outside the gene matches: 11. CDR1 and CDR2 from the germline V gene are MNHNS and SASEGT. CDR3 sequence (DNA): TGTGCCAGCAGTGGCCCGGGGGAGCGGGAGGTAAATGAGCAGTTCTTC. It is translated as CASSGPGEREVNEQFF.

On this clone itself: One junction end disagrees with the germline gene, perhaps due to a read error. The chain is built from TRBV7-7 and TRBJ2-5, with TRBD2 matching over 8 bases. The CDR3 sequence is 15 residues long. CDR1 and CDR2 from the germline V gene are SSHAT and FNYEAQ (reference sequence). CDR3 protein: CASSLGLAGQETQYF. The CDR3 DNA reads as TGTGCTAGCAGCTTAGGCCTAGCGGGCCAAGAGACCCAGTACTTC.

V and J are TRBV18 and TRBJ1-1; tentatively, D is TRBD1 (5 bases). CDR3 length: 14 amino acids. Per germline, CDR1 KGHSH and CDR2 LQKENI. The V and J ends lost 3 bases and 5 bases respectively, with 13 bases between them. The CDR3 loop is CASSPSEGRTEAFF. In DNA form, the CDR3 reads TGTGCCAGCTCACCCAGCGAGGGACGGACTGAAGCTTTCTTT.

The chain has TRBV27 and TRBJ2-1; 9 nucleotides align to TRBD1. Germline V gives CDR1 MNHEY, CDR2 SMNVEV (reference sequence). Trimming removed 3 bases from V and 6 bases from J; junction bases left unmatched: 3. The CDR3 is made up of 14 amino acids. CDR3 sequence: CASSFWDRANEQFF. In DNA form, the CDR3 reads TGTGCCAGCAGTTTTTGGGACAGGGCCAATGAGCAGTTCTTC.

The J gene is TRBJ2-1, the V gene TRBV28; TRBD2 is a possible D gene (5 bases). Trimming removed 4 bases from V and 9 bases from J, with 13 bases in between. The CDR3 loop spans 13 amino acids. The germline gives CDR1 MDHEN, CDR2 SYDVKM. CDR3 DNA sequence: TGTGCCAGCAGTTATTCAAGTCGGGGTGAGCAGTTCTTC. Its protein is CASSYSSRGEQFF.